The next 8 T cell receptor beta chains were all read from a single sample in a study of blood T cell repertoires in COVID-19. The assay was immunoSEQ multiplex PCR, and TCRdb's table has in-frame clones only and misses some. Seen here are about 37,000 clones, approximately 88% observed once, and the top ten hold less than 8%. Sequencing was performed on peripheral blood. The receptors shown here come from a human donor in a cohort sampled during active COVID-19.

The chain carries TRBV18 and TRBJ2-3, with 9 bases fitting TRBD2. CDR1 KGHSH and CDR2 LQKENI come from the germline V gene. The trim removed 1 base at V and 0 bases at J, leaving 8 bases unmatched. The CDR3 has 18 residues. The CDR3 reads CASSPLAGARVSTDTQYF. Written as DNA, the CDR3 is TGTGCCAGCTCACCACTAGCGGGGGCCAGGGTGAGCACAGATACGCAGTATTTT.

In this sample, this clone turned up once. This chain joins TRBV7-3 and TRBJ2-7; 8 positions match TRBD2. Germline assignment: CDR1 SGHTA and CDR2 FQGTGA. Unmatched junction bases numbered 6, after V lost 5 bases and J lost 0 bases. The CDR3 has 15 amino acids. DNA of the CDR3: TGTGCCAGCAGCGTCGTAGCGGGGAGCTCCTACGAGCAGTACTTC. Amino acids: CASSVVAGSSYEQYF. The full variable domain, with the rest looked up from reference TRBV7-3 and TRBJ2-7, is GAGVSQTPSNKVTEKGKYVELRCDPISGHTALYWYRQSLGQGPEFLIYFQGTGAADDSGLPNDRFFAVRPEGSVSTLKIQRTERGDSAVYLCASSVVAGSSYEQYFGPGTRLTVT.

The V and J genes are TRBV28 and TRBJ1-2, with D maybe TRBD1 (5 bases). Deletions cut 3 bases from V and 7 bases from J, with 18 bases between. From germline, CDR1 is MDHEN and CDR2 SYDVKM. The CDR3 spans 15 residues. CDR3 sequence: CASSFPIVRGGGYTF. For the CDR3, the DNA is TGTGCCAGCAGTTTCCCAATCGTTAGGGGTGGTGGCTACACCTTC.

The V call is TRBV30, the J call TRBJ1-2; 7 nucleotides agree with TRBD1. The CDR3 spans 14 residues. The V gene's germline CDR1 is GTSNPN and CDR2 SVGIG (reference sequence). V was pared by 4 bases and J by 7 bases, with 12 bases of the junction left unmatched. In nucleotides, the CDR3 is TGTGCCTGGAACTCCGGGACAGCTCTTGGTGGCTACACCTTC. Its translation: CAWNSGTALGGYTF. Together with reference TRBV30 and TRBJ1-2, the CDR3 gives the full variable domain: SQTIHQWPATLVQPVGSPLSLECTVEGTSNPNLYWYRQAAGRGLQLLFYSVGIGQISSEVPQNLSASRPQDRQFILSSKKLLLSDSGFYLCAWNSGTALGGYTFGSGTRLTVV.

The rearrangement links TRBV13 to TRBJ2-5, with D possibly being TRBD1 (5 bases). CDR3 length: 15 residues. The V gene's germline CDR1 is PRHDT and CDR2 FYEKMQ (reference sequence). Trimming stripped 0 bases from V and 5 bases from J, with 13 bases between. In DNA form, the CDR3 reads TGTGCCAGCAGCTTAGGCTTGGGGCCAGGGGAGACCCAGTACTTC. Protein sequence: CASSLGLGPGETQYF.

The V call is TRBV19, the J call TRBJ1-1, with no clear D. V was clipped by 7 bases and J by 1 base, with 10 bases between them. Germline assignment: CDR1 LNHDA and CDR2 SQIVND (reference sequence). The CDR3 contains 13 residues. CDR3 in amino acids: CASTFEQNTEAFF. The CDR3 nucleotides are TGTGCCAGTACTTTTGAACAGAACACTGAAGCTTTCTTT.

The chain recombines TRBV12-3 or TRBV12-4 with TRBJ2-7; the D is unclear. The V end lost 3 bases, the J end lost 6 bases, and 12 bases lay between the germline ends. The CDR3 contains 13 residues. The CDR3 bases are TGTGCCAGCAGTTTTGGCGGAGTAGGCGAGCAGTACTTC. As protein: CASSFGGVGEQYF.

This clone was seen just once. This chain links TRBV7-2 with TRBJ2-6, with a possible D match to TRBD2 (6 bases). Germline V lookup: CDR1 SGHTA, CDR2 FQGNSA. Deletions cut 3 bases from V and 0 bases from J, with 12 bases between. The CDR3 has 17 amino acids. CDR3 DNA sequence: TGTGCCAGCAGCTTCGGGACTGCCAGCTCTGGGGCCAACGTCCTGACTTTC. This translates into CASSFGTASSGANVLTF.